This entry features one T cell receptor (gamma chain) sequence. Its antigen is still unknown. Losses at the gene ends were 3 bases for V and 6 bases for J; bases not matched to a gene: 8. CDR1 is GITISATS and CDR2 is ISYDGTV in the germline V gene (reference sequence). CDR3 length: 17 amino acids. The template was reverse-transcribed extracted RNA. Pooled V-gene forward primers with one constant-region reverse primer generated the CDR3 amplicons by multiplex PCR. TCRdb reran clone calling via CATT on the multiplex PCR reads. The data contain about 27,000 gamma-chain clones, about a fifth of them singletons. Thymocytes were sorted as CD3+ TCRVdelta1+ TCRVdelta2- after alphabeta T cell depletion. The source of the sample is a study of Vδ1+ human thymocytes. Study-level results: In the thymus, TRG and TRD repertoires looked highly polyclonal with Gaussian CDR3 lengths.

The chain is built from TRGV9 and TRGJP. The receptor's source is a boy less than two years old who had congenital heart surgery. Sequencing was carried out using Vdelta1+ gamma-delta thymocytes from the thymus. The subset was: FACS-sorted CD3+ TCRalphabeta- TCRVdelta1+ TCRVdelta2- thymocytes. The CDR3 spells CALWERTSELGKKIKVF. DNA of the CDR3: TGTGCCTTGTGGGAGAGGACGTCAGAGTTGGGCAAAAAAATCAAGGTATTT.